Listed below are T cell receptor beta chains from one sample, sequenced in a study of T cells in Graves' hyperthyroidism and ophthalmopathy. MiXCR, applied by TCRdb to the multiplex PCR reads, yields one record per CDR3 protein. The sample lists under 350,000 distinct CDR3 sequences, 17% occurring once. The sequenced material came from blood. These TCRs come from an older woman with Graves' ophthalmopathy. Each CDR3 is given with its conserved first and last residue. The D gene is left open where the match is weak. The listing skips clone size in some rows; elsewhere it reads once, few, many or a size class.

j_call v_call clone_size d_call cdr3_aa cdr3_nt
TRBJ1-5 TRBV19 many NA CASSIEGNQPQHF TGTGCCAGTAGTATAGAAGGCAATCAGCCCCAGCATTTT
TRBJ2-2 TRBV7-9 NA NA CASSRDSLVELFF TGTGCCAGCAGCAGGGACTCCTTAGTGGAGCTGTTTTTT
TRBJ2-2 TRBV25-1 many TRBD2 CASSALGGTSGREWTGELFF TGTGCCAGCAGTGCCCTCGGAGGGACTAGCGGGAGGGAATGGACCGGGGAGCTGTTTTTT
TRBJ2-5 TRBV29-1 few TRBD1 CSVDLKGTGETQYF TGCAGCGTTGATTTAAAGGGGACAGGAGAGACCCAGTACTTC
TRBJ2-5 TRBV5-8 NA NA CASSSLQGTGTQYF TGTGCCAGCAGCTCGCTCCAGGGGACGGGGACCCAGTACTTC
TRBJ2-1 TRBV7-3 many NA CASSSPEGEQFF TGTGCCAGCAGCTCCCCAGAAGGTGAGCAGTTCTTC
TRBJ2-1 TRBV12-3/TRBV12-4 many NA CASTRRSYNEQFF TGTGCCAGCACCAGAAGGTCCTACAATGAGCAGTTCTTC
TRBJ2-7 TRBV4-2 NA TRBD2 CASSLRTSGTYEQYF TGTGCCAGCAGTCTCCGGACTAGCGGAACCTACGAGCAGTACTTC
TRBJ2-5 TRBV7-3 many TRBD2 CASSFGLAAPRETQYF TGTGCCAGCAGCTTCGGACTAGCGGCCCCTCGGGAGACCCAGTACTTC
TRBJ2-2 TRBV7-9 many NA CASSSPRGAGELFF TGTGCCAGCAGCTCACCCAGGGGTGCCGGGGAGCTGTTTTTT
TRBJ2-1 TRBV15 NA TRBD1 CATSNRQGALDEQFF TGTGCCACCAGCAACAGGCAGGGGGCCCTTGATGAGCAGTTCTTC
TRBJ1-4 TRBV20-1 many NA CSAKRGGNEKLFF TGCAGTGCTAAACGGGGGGGGAATGAAAAACTGTTTTTT
TRBJ2-5 TRBV28 many TRBD2 CASSLSWTGGTQYF TGTGCCAGCAGTTTATCCTGGACGGGGGGGACCCAGTACTTC
TRBJ2-7 TRBV7-8 many TRBD2 CASSPVRGGYYEQYF TGTGCCAGCAGCCCCGTTCGGGGGGGGTACTACGAGCAGTACTTC
TRBJ1-2 TRBV6-2/TRBV6-3 many TRBD1 CASTRGQGSGYTF TGTGCCAGCACCAGAGGACAGGGCTCTGGCTACACCTTC
TRBJ1-2 TRBV7-8 many TRBD1 CASSITGQGARYGYTF TGTGCCAGCAGCATTACCGGACAGGGGGCGCGATATGGCTACACCTTC
TRBJ2-4 TRBV12-3/TRBV12-4 many NA CASSPTVGVRNIQYF TGTGCCAGCAGCCCTACGGTGGGGGTGAGAAACATTCAGTACTTC
TRBJ1-2 TRBV13 many TRBD1 CASSARQGRDGYTF TGTGCCAGCAGCGCCCGACAGGGGAGGGATGGCTACACCTTC
TRBJ2-5 TRBV6-1 few NA CASSEWGQSQETQYF TGTGCCAGCAGTGAATGGGGGCAGAGCCAAGAGACCCAGTACTTC
TRBJ2-7 TRBV6-1 NA NA CASRRGLSYEQYF TGTGCCAGCAGGAGGGGCCTTTCCTACGAGCAGTACTTC
TRBJ1-2 TRBV28 NA NA CASSFLDGIQDNYGYTF TGTGCCAGCAGTTTCCTAGATGGAATACAGGACAACTATGGCTACACCTTC
TRBJ1-4 TRBV12-3/TRBV12-4 few NA CASSLWPTNEKLFF TGTGCCAGCAGTTTATGGCCAACTAATGAAAAACTGTTTTTT
TRBJ1-1 TRBV20-1 many NA CSASGGGETEAFF TGCAGTGCTAGTGGGGGAGGGGAAACTGAAGCTTTCTTT
TRBJ2-7 TRBV5-1 many NA CASSLAFFPDASYEQYF TGCGCCAGCAGCTTGGCCTTCTTTCCGGACGCGTCCTACGAGCAGTACTTC
TRBJ2-7 TRBV7-2 NA NA CASSPRTQEYEQYF TGTGCCAGCAGCCCGAGGACGCAGGAGTACGAGCAGTACTTC
TRBJ2-5 TRBV7-3 many NA CASSWGHGQETQYF TGTGCCAGCAGCTGGGGCCACGGCCAAGAGACCCAGTACTTC
TRBJ2-7 TRBV28 NA TRBD2 CASSLALAGVPYEQYF TGTGCCAGCAGTCTCGCGCTAGCGGGAGTACCCTACGAGCAGTACTTC
TRBJ2-7 TRBV5-1 many TRBD1 CASKQGNEQYF TGCGCCAGTAAACAGGGGAACGAGCAGTACTTC
TRBJ2-4 TRBV5-1 many NA CASSFETKNIQYF TGCGCCAGCAGCTTCGAGACCAAAAACATTCAGTACTTC
TRBJ2-2 TRBV12-3/TRBV12-4 few NA CASSMYRGGTGELFF TGTGCCAGCAGCATGTACAGGGGAGGCACCGGGGAGCTGTTTTTT
TRBJ2-3 TRBV5-5 few TRBD2 CASSLRLTSGRATSTDTQYF TGTGCCAGCAGCTTGAGGCTGACTAGCGGGAGGGCAACTAGCACAGATACGCAGTATTTT
TRBJ1-1 TRBV3-1 many NA CASSQEPLGGTEAFF TGTGCCAGCAGCCAAGAACCTCTGGGAGGCACTGAAGCTTTCTTT
TRBJ2-1 TRBV20-1 few NA CSAPQKHGQYNEQFF TGCAGTGCTCCGCAAAAACATGGCCAATACAATGAGCAGTTCTTC
TRBJ2-1 TRBV20-1 many TRBD2 CSARAFVLANEQFF TGCAGTGCTAGAGCATTCGTACTAGCGAATGAGCAGTTCTTC
TRBJ2-3 TRBV7-6 once NA CASSLGYGDTDTQYF TGTGCCAGCAGCTTAGGTTACGGGGACACAGATACGCAGTATTTT
TRBJ2-7 TRBV6-2/TRBV6-3 many TRBD1 CASSDIGQGAGDEQYF TGTGCCAGCAGTGACATAGGACAGGGGGCGGGCGACGAGCAGTACTTC
TRBJ1-3 TRBV3-1 NA NA CASSQLRDGNTIYF TGTGCCAGCAGCCAATTAAGGGACGGAAACACCATATATTTT
TRBJ2-3 TRBV19 few NA CASSAMTPSTDTQYF TGTGCCAGTAGTGCTATGACACCCAGCACAGATACGCAGTATTTT
TRBJ1-5 TRBV12-3/TRBV12-4 many NA CASTRGYGQPQHF TGTGCCAGCACAAGGGGGTACGGTCAGCCCCAGCATTTT
TRBJ1-2 TRBV27 NA NA CASSLFGGNGYTF TGTGCCAGCAGTTTATTCGGGGGGAATGGCTACACCTTC
TRBJ2-3 TRBV30 many TRBD2 CAWSWTSGVIDTQYF TGTGCCTGGAGCTGGACTAGCGGGGTCATAGATACGCAGTATTTT
TRBJ2-7 TRBV7-9 NA TRBD2 CASSSLAGGPYEQYF TGTGCCAGCAGCTCACTAGCGGGAGGGCCCTACGAGCAGTACTTC
TRBJ2-7 TRBV20-1 NA NA CSASPGSSYEQYF TGCAGTGCTAGTCCGGGATCGTCCTACGAGCAGTACTTC
TRBJ1-1 TRBV6-5 many TRBD1 CASSYKGTGNTEAFF TGTGCCAGCAGTTACAAAGGGACAGGGAACACTGAAGCTTTCTTT
TRBJ2-5 TRBV19 NA NA CASTPNPGTRGTQYF TGTGCCAGTACCCCAAATCCGGGGACCCGGGGGACCCAGTACTTC
TRBJ2-7 TRBV19 NA NA CASSIDSQQAYEQYF TGTGCCAGTAGTATAGATTCCCAGCAGGCCTACGAGCAGTACTTC
TRBJ2-7 TRBV27 few TRBD2 CASSFSGGEQYF TGTGCCAGCAGTTTTTCGGGGGGAGAGCAGTACTTC
TRBJ2-1 TRBV11-2 NA TRBD2 CASSARTSGGDEQFF TGTGCCAGCAGCGCTCGGACTAGCGGGGGGGATGAGCAGTTCTTC
TRBJ2-3 TRBV9 NA TRBD1 CASSVVGQGDTDTQYF TGTGCCAGCAGCGTAGTGGGGCAGGGGGACACAGATACGCAGTATTTT
TRBJ1-2 TRBV6-2/TRBV6-3 NA TRBD1 CASGFTGTAGYTF TGTGCCAGCGGGTTCACCGGGACAGCTGGCTACACCTTC
TRBJ2-2 TRBV11-2 NA NA CASSLVGPGQVGELFF TGTGCCAGCAGCTTAGTAGGTCCCGGGCAGGTCGGGGAGCTGTTTTTT